Below, 30 T cell receptor beta chains from the same sample are listed, as sequenced in a study of T cell repertoires in cytomegalovirus infection. Each CDR3 protein gets one entry after TCRdb re-called the reads with MiXCR. The table lists around 630,000 distinct CDR3 sequences, roughly 24% of them singletons. The sequencing input was CD8+ T cells from PBMCs. All receptors derive from a human donor in good health (CMV status not recorded). Some clones in this sample may be carry-over from other donors' samples.

The chain is built from TRBV10-3 and TRBJ1-2, with TRBD1 as a possible D gene (6 bases). The CDR3 runs 15 residues. Germline-derived CDR1 and CDR2 are ENHRY and SYGVKD. V was shortened by 6 bases and J by 8 bases, with 22 bases between the two germline ends. Here the CDR3 DNA reads TGTGCCATCAGCGCCTCGGGGGACAACCTTGGGGGCTACACCTTC. Encoded protein: CAISASGDNLGGYTF.

Comment on this clonotype: One end of the junction fails to match germline, which may point to a read error. The chain couples TRBV27 to TRBJ2-1; D not resolved. CDR1 and CDR2 (germline): MNHEY, SMNVEV (reference sequence). This CDR3 is 16 amino acids long. The CDR3 DNA reads as TGTGTCAGCAGCCACGGGCCTTTCACCCTAAACAATGAGCAGTTCTTC. It codes for CVSSHGPFTLNNEQFF.

This rearrangement joins TRBV7-9 to TRBJ1-1; D remains unclear. V shed 8 bases and J shed 5 bases, with 12 bases lying between them. Per the germline V gene, CDR1 is SEHNR and CDR2 is FQNEAQ (reference sequence). CDR3 length equals 12 residues. In DNA, the CDR3 is TGTGCCAGCTTTGGGGTTTGGACTGAAGCTTTCTTT. It encodes CASFGVWTEAFF.

This clonotype was detected a few times. The genes are TRBV29-1 and TRBJ1-1; TRBD1 might be the D (5 bases). The CDR3 loop spans 14 amino acids. The V gene's germline CDR1 is SQVTM and CDR2 ANQGSEA. Trimming took off 1 base at V and 5 bases at J, with 14 bases between the two ends. CDR3 amino acids: CSVEAPREGTEAFF. Here the CDR3 DNA reads TGCAGCGTTGAAGCACCCAGGGAGGGGACTGAAGCTTTCTTT.

V usage is TRBV28 and J usage is TRBJ1-2; D is possibly TRBD1 (5 bases). The germline V gene encodes CDR1 MDHEN and CDR2 SYDVKM. V lost 2 bases to trimming and J lost 7 bases, with 14 bases between them. There are 14 residues in the CDR3. The CDR3 DNA sequence: TGTGCCAGCAGTTTAGCCCGGACGGGGGTTGGCTACACCTTC. It specifies CASSLARTGVGYTF.

To note about this clonotype: Lacking the conserved final phenylalanine or tryptophan, this CDR3 likely reflects a read error. The genes are TRBV7-9 and TRBJ2-3, with TRBD2 identical over 11 bases. V shed 3 bases and J 5 bases; nucleotides not matched to a gene: 7. Germline V gives CDR1 SEHNR, CDR2 FQNEAQ (reference sequence). The CDR3 has 16 amino acids. The CDR3 region is CASSFGLAGLLDTQYS. The DNA for the CDR3 is TGTGCCAGCAGCTTCGGACTAGCGGGTCTTTTAGATACGCAGTATTCT.

The chain is built from TRBV7-9 and TRBJ2-1; D remains ambiguous. V lost 5 bases and J 13 bases, leaving 12 bases between the germline ends. The CDR3 loop spans 11 amino acids. CDR1 is SEHNR and CDR2 is FQNEAQ in the germline V gene (reference sequence). This CDR3 reads CASSHREYQFF. The CDR3 DNA is TGTGCCAGCAGCCACCGTGAGTACCAGTTCTTC.

The V gene is TRBV6-8, the J gene TRBJ2-3; D gene ambiguous. The germline CDR1 and CDR2 sequences are MNHGY and SAAAGT. This CDR3 is 19 amino acids long. V lost 5 bases and J 6 bases, leaving 30 bases between the germline ends. The CDR3 loop reads CASSPSTPGPHGYPDTQYF. CDR3 nucleotide sequence: TGTGCCAGCAGTCCCTCTACACCAGGCCCTCACGGGTATCCCGATACGCAGTATTTT.

This clonotype turned up a few times. This chain uses TRBV2 with TRBJ2-5; D not resolved. The V end lost 5 bases, the J end lost 6 bases, and 13 bases lay between the germline ends. This CDR3 region has 13 residues. Germline V gene lookup returns CDR1 SNHLY and CDR2 FYNNEI. CDR3 nucleotide sequence: TGTGCCAGCAGTTTGCTAGTGGCGAAGACCCAGTACTTC. Amino acid sequence: CASSLLVAKTQYF.

The V call is TRBV20-1, the J call TRBJ1-2, with D perhaps matching TRBD1 (6 bases). There are 20 residues in the CDR3. Germline CDR1 reads DFQATT; CDR2 reads SNEGSKA (reference sequence). Trimming removed 5 bases at V and 3 bases at J, with 34 bases between. The CDR3 here is CSAPASARDRPYLEDYGYTF. The CDR3 coding sequence is TGCAGTGCTCCAGCCAGTGCCCGAGACAGGCCATATCTGGAAGACTATGGCTACACCTTC.

V and J are TRBV7-8 and TRBJ2-7; 11 bases line up with TRBD1. V shed 5 bases and J 4 bases; nucleotides not matched to a gene: 10. This CDR3 has 16 amino acids. The germline CDR1 and CDR2 sequences are SGHVS and FQNEAQ. The CDR3, as DNA: TGTGCCAGCAGCCGTCTCCCGGGACAGGGGGATTACGAGCAGTACGTC. Translation: CASSRLPGQGDYEQYV.

This clonotype was detected once. The V gene is TRBV6-2 or TRBV6-3, the J gene TRBJ2-1; 8 bases align to TRBD1. The V gene's germline CDR1 is MNHEY and CDR2 SVGEGT. J gave up 7 bases and V 6 bases, and 26 bases lay outside the gene matches. The CDR3 sequence is 20 residues long. The CDR3 DNA reads as TGTGCCAGCAGATCCAACGGGGCACTAGGACAGGGTGGGGATTGGAATGAGCAGTTCTTC. Translation gives CASRSNGALGQGGDWNEQFF.

This clonotype appeared a few times. The rearrangement links TRBV20-1 to TRBJ2-4; tentatively, D is TRBD1 (6 bases). The germline CDR1 and CDR2 sequences are DFQATT and SNEGSKA (reference sequence). The V and J ends lost 1 base and 2 bases respectively, with 15 bases between them. The CDR3 has 16 amino acids. In nucleotides, the CDR3 is TGCAGTGCTAGAGCCCTCCAACAGGGCCCCAAAAACATTCAGTACTTC. It translates to CSARALQQGPKNIQYF.

This clonotype was counted at least ten times. J is TRBJ2-2 and V is TRBV7-6, with D unresolved. The CDR3 covers 13 residues. V was trimmed by 5 bases and J by 3 bases, leaving 7 bases between them. Germline CDR1 is SGHVS and CDR2 is FNYEAQ. CDR3 loop: CASSPRYTGELFF. CDR3 DNA: TGTGCCAGCAGCCCACGGTACACCGGGGAGCTGTTTTTT.

On this clonotype itself: This may come from a read error, since a much larger clone is one base off. J is TRBJ2-1 and V is TRBV28; D is undetermined. The CDR3 covers 15 residues. CDR1 and CDR2 from the germline V gene are MDHEN and SYDVKM. CDR3 nucleotides: TGTGTCAGCAGTTTACCAGAAAGCTCCTACAATGAGCAGTTCTTC. The encoded protein is CVSSLPESSYNEQFF.

This clonotype was seen more than once but under ten times. The V gene is TRBV4-3, the J gene TRBJ1-1; D gene unclear. Trimming cost V 4 bases and J 5 bases, with 11 bases left between them. Per germline, CDR1 LGHNA and CDR2 YSLEER. The CDR3 extends over 13 amino acids. CDR3 coding DNA: TGCGCCAGCAGCCCCATCACGGGGACTGAAGCTTTCTTT. Residues: CASSPITGTEAFF.

V usage is TRBV4-3 and J usage is TRBJ2-2; the D gene is possibly TRBD1 (6 bases). The CDR3 is 15 residues long. Germline assignment: CDR1 LGHNA and CDR2 YSLEER. V lost 1 base to trimming and J lost 6 bases, with 12 bases between them. CDR3 sequence reads: CASSQVTGMAGELFF. Here the CDR3 DNA reads TGCGCCAGCAGCCAAGTCACAGGGATGGCCGGGGAGCTGTTTTTT.

This clonotype came up a few times. The chain joins TRBV19 to TRBJ2-7; D gene uncertain. Trimming stripped 1 base from V and 4 bases from J, with 8 bases between. The CDR3 loop spans 13 amino acids. Germline V gives CDR1 LNHDA, CDR2 SQIVND (reference sequence). DNA of the CDR3: TGTGCCAGTAGTATAGGCGAAGGGTACGAGCAGTACTTC. This gives the protein CASSIGEGYEQYF. Using reference TRBV19 and TRBJ2-7 for the parts outside the CDR3, the full variable domain is DGGITQSPKYLFRKEGQNVTLSCEQNLNHDAMYWYRQDPGQGLRLIYYSQIVNDFQKGDIAEGYSVSREKKESFPLTVTSAQKNPTAFYLCASSIGEGYEQYFGPGTRLTVT.

This clonotype occurred once. This chain links TRBV19 with TRBJ2-7; possible D gene TRBD1, 6 bases. The CDR3 is made up of 15 amino acids. The germline V and J ends were trimmed by 10 bases and 4 bases, with 23 bases remaining between them. Germline-derived CDR1 and CDR2 are LNHDA and SQIVND (reference sequence). The DNA of the CDR3 is TGTGCCACCCAGCTCCGGTCAGGGGAGCTTTACGAGCAGTACTTC. Amino acid sequence: CATQLRSGELYEQYF.

This clonotype was observed many times. V gene TRBV5-4 combines with J gene TRBJ1-1, with 9 bases aligning to TRBD1. J was trimmed by 1 base and V by 0 bases; bases with no gene match: 4. CDR1 and CDR2 (germline): SGHNT, YYREEE (reference sequence). The CDR3 is made up of 16 amino acids. CDR3 sequence (DNA): TGTGCCAGCAGCTTGGACAGGGGGCGTCGGAACACTGAAGCTTTCTTT. Its translation is CASSLDRGRRNTEAFF.

As to this clonotype: Germline is not matched at one junction end, which may reflect a read error. This chain links TRBV7-9 with TRBJ1-4; no clear D. CDR3 length: 14 amino acids. The germline gives CDR1 SEHNR, CDR2 FQNEAQ (reference sequence). The CDR3 loop is CASTTGSPNEKLFF. CDR3 sequence (DNA): TGTGCCAGCACCACGGGCAGCCCTAATGAGAAACTGTTTTTT.

The chain combines TRBV28 with TRBJ2-7; 10 bases match TRBD2. Germline V gene lookup returns CDR1 MDHEN and CDR2 SYDVKM. V lost 7 bases and J lost 2; bases outside the gene matches: 8. The CDR3 spans 15 residues. CDR3 sequence (DNA): TGTGCCAGCACGATAGCGGGGGGAAGCCCCTACGAGCAGTACGTC. Its protein is CASTIAGGSPYEQYV.

This clonotype was detected a few times. The CDR3 here is CSAWDGAYEQYV. The CDR3 DNA reads as TGCAGTGCTTGGGACGGTGCCTACGAGCAGTACGTC. The V gene is TRBV20-1, the J gene TRBJ2-7, with D tentatively TRBD1 or TRBD2 (5 bases each). Trimming took off 5 bases at V and 2 bases at J, with 10 bases between the two ends. Germline V CDR1 and CDR2: DFQATT, SNEGSKA (reference sequence). CDR3 size: 12 residues.

This chain connects TRBV15 to TRBJ2-7, with no clear D. The germline V and J ends were trimmed by 3 bases and 2 bases, with 11 bases remaining between them. CDR3 length: 14 amino acids. Germline V gene lookup returns CDR1 LNHNV and CDR2 YYDKDF (reference sequence). The CDR3 sequence is CATSSRTEAYEQYF. In nucleotides, the CDR3 is TGTGCCACCAGCAGCCGGACCGAAGCCTACGAGCAGTACTTC.

V is TRBV20-1 and J is TRBJ2-7; TRBD1 might be the D (6 bases). The CDR3 length is 13 residues. Trimming pared 0 bases from V and 2 bases from J, leaving 8 bases between. Germline V gene sequence: CDR1 DFQATT, CDR2 SNEGSKA (reference sequence). CDR3 region: CSARDGDTYEQYV. The DNA for the CDR3 is TGCAGTGCTAGAGATGGGGACACCTACGAGCAGTACGTC.

This chain joins TRBV13 and TRBJ2-7; a weak D match, TRBD1 (6 bases). Germline CDR1 and CDR2: PRHDT and FYEKMQ (reference sequence). The CDR3 totals 13 residues. Trimming pared 4 bases from V and 6 bases from J, leaving 13 bases between. Here the CDR3 reads CASSSPRGIEQYF. CDR3 bases: TGTGCCAGCAGCTCCCCTAGGGGGATCGAGCAGTACTTC.

In this sample, this clonotype turned up many times. This chain joins TRBV7-2 and TRBJ2-1; 9 bases are a match to TRBD1. J lost 9 bases, V lost 6 bases, and 6 bases had no gene match. There are 13 residues in the CDR3. Germline lookup yields CDR1 SGHTA and CDR2 FQGNSA. In DNA, the CDR3 is TGTGCCAGCAGACGTACAGGGGGCGTTGAGCAGTTCTTC. It codes for CASRRTGGVEQFF.

The chain uses TRBV14 and TRBJ1-1; D gene uncertain. Looked up from germline, CDR1 is SGHDN and CDR2 is FVKESK. The CDR3 spans 15 residues. V lost 2 bases to trimming and J lost 0 bases, with 10 bases between them. The CDR3 reads CASSQWAGVNTEAFF. CDR3 coding DNA: TGTGCCAGCAGCCAATGGGCGGGCGTGAACACTGAAGCTTTCTTT.

The V call is TRBV7-9, the J call TRBJ1-6; 7 nucleotides line up with TRBD1. The junction had 23 bases not matched to a gene; V was cut back by 4 bases and J by 14 bases. The germline CDR1 and CDR2 sequences are SEHNR and FQNEAQ (reference sequence). This CDR3 has 18 residues. CDR3 sequence reads: CASSSSIRGKGAGMALHF. DNA of the CDR3: TGTGCCAGCAGCTCCTCGATCCGTGGGAAGGGGGCCGGTATGGCCCTCCACTTT.

As for this clonotype: In this CDR3 the conserved last residue, phenylalanine or tryptophan, is missing, so a read error is likely. CDR3 loop: CASSRTRLQETQYC. Written as DNA, the CDR3 is TGTGCCAGCAGCCGGACCAGGTTACAAGAGACCCAGTACTGC. The chain links TRBV7-2 to TRBJ2-5, with D unclear. Looked up from germline, CDR1 is SGHTA and CDR2 is FQGNSA. The CDR3 extends over 14 amino acids. Trimming stripped 5 bases from V and 2 bases from J, with 12 bases between.